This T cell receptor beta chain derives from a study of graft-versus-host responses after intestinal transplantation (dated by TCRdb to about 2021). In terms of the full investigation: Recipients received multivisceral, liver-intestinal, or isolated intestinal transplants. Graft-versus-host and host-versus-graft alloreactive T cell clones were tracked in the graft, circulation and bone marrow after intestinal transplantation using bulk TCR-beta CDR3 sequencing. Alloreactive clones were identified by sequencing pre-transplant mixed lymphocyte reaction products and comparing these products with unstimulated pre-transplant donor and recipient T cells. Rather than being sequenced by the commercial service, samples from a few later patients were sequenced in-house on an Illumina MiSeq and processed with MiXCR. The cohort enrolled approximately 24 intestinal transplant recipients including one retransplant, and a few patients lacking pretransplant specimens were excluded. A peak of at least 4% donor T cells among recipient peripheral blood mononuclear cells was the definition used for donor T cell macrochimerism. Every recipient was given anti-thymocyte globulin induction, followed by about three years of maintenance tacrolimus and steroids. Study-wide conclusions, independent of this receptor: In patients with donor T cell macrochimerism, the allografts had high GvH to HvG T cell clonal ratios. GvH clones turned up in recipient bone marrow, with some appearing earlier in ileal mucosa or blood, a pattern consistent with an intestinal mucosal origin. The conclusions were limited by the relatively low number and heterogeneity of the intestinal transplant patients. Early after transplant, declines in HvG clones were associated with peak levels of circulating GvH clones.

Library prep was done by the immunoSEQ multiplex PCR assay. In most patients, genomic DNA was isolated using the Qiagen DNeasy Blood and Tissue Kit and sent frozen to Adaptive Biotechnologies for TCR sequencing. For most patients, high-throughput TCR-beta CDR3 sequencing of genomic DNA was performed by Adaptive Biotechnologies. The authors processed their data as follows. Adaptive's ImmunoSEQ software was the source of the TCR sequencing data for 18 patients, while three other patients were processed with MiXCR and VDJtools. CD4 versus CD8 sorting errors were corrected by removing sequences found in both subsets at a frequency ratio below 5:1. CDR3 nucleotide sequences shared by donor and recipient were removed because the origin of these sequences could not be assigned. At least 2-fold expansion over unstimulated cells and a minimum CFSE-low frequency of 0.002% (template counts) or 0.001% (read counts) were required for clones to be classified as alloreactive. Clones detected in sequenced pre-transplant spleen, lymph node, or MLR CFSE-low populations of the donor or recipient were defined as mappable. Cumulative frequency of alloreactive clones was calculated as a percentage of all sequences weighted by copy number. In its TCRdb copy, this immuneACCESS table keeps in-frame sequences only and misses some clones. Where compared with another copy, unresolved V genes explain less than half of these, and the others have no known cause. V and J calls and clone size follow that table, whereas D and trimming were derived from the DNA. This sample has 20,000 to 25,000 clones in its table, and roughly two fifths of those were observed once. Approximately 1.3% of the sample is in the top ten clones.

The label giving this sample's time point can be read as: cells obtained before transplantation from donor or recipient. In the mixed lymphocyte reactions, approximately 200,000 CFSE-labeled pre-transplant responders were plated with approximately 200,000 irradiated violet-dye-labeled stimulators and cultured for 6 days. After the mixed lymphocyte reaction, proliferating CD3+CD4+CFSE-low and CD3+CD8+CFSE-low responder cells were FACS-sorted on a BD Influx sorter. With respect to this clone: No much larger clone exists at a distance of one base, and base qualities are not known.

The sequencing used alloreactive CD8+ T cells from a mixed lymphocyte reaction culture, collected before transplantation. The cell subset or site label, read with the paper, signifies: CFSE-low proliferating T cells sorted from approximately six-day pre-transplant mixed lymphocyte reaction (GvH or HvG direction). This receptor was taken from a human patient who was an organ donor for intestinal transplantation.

The nucleotide sequence reads as follows: TGCGCCAGCAGCCCGATAGCGGGAGGATCCTACGAGCAGTACTTC. Translated, this is CASSPIAGGSYEQYF. The chain is encoded by TRBV4-3 joined to TRBJ2-7; a stretch of 10 junction bases matches TRBD2. Taken from cysteine to phenylalanine, the CDR3 has 15 residues. Kept here is only the CDR3 DNA, which spans 45 bases and is read in frame from base 1. As encoded in the germline V gene, CDR1 is LGHNA while CDR2 is YSLEER. Ends trimmed: V by 4 bases, J by 1 base; bases unmatched to a gene: 4.